The 26 T cell receptor beta chains below all came from one sample that was sequenced in a study of T cells in Graves' hyperthyroidism and ophthalmopathy. Researchers took RNA transcripts and amplified the TCR beta CDR3 regions from them. With the HTBI primer set, the TCR CDR3 went through a first round of RT-PCR. TCRdb itself ran the multiplex PCR reads through MiXCR, one entry per CDR3 protein. The sample carries 500,000 to 650,000 distinct CDR3 sequences, about 14% recorded once. Input material: blood. The source of these receptors is a woman in her forties with Graves' hyperthyroidism.

This clonotype has a count of ten or more. The chain carries TRBV20-1 and TRBJ2-1; 8 positions agree with TRBD2. Germline trimming cut 6 bases from V and 3 bases from J; bases unmatched to any gene: 10. CDR3 length equals 15 residues. Germline V gene sequence: CDR1 DFQATT, CDR2 SNEGSKA (reference sequence). DNA for the CDR3: TGCAGTGCGCCTCCGGGACTAGAGAGCTACAATGAGCAGTTCTTC. Translation: CSAPPGLESYNEQFF.

This clonotype was counted between two and nine times. The rearrangement joins TRBV12-3 or TRBV12-4 to TRBJ1-5; D might be TRBD1 (6 bases). The CDR3 has 17 amino acids. The V and J ends lost 8 bases and 0 bases respectively, with 20 bases between them. The CDR3 bases are TGTGCCAGCGCTTTCGAGCTGGGACACGATAGCAATCAGCCCCAGCATTTT. The encoded protein is CASAFELGHDSNQPQHF.

The chain uses TRBV7-3 and TRBJ2-2, with 13 bases matching TRBD2. With 5 bases clipped from V and 5 bases from J, the junction kept 2 bases outside the gene matches. Germline V CDR1 and CDR2: SGHTA, FQGTGA. The length of the CDR3 is 15 residues. CDR3 region: CASSQLAGGTGELFF. Written as DNA, the CDR3 is TGTGCCAGCAGCCAACTAGCGGGAGGGACCGGGGAGCTGTTTTTT.

The chain uses TRBV10-2 and TRBJ2-5; either TRBD1 or TRBD2 may supply D (5 bases each). The CDR3 has 16 amino acids. The germline CDR1 and CDR2 sequences are WSHSY and SAAADI. Trimming cost V 3 bases and J 4 bases, with 18 bases left between them. The DNA of the CDR3 is TGCGCCAGCAGTGATCACTTTAGGCAGGGAGTAGAGACCCAGTACTTC. Protein: CASSDHFRQGVETQYF.

There are many counts of this clonotype. This chain connects TRBV28 to TRBJ1-6; possibly TRBD1 for D (6 bases). The ends were cut back, 5 bases at V and 9 bases at J, with 17 bases in the middle. Germline CDR1 reads MDHEN; CDR2 reads SYDVKM. The CDR3 sequence is 15 residues long. The CDR3 protein is CASSPTLQGISPLHF. The CDR3 DNA reads TGTGCCAGCAGTCCTACGCTGCAGGGGATTTCACCCCTCCACTTT. The variable domain in full, completed from reference TRBV28 and TRBJ1-6, reads DVKVTQSSRYLVKRTGEKVFLECVQDMDHENMFWYRQDPGLGLRLIYFSYDVKMKEKGDIPEGYSVSREKKERFSLILESASTNQTSMYLCASSPTLQGISPLHFGNGTRLTVT.

With regard to this clonotype: Since the CDR3 does not end with the conserved phenylalanine or tryptophan, this likely comes from a read error. The chain recombines TRBV7-2 with TRBJ2-3; a possible D gene is TRBD2 (6 bases). CDR1 SGHTA and CDR2 FQGNSA come from the germline V gene. This CDR3 is built from 14 residues. The V end lost 0 bases, the J end lost 5 bases, and 9 bases lay between the germline ends. Here the CDR3 reads CASSLAAEGDTQYS. The CDR3, as DNA: TGTGCCAGCAGCTTAGCAGCGGAGGGAGATACGCAGTATTCT.

Note on this clonotype: This may be a read error: a much more frequent sequence differs by one nucleotide. The conserved closing phenylalanine or tryptophan is absent in this CDR3, likely reflecting a read error. This sequence joins TRBV3-1 and TRBJ1-1, with TRBD1 identical over 7 bases. Trimming cost V 8 bases and J 1 base; bases outside gene matches: 1. The CDR3 contains 12 residues. Germline loops: CDR1 LGHDT, CDR2 YNNKEL (reference sequence). As DNA, the CDR3 is TGTGCCAGCTGGGACAGGAACACTGAAGCTTTCTTA. It yields the protein CASWDRNTEAFL.

This clonotype was observed a few times. The rearrangement links TRBV28 to TRBJ2-7; D is perhaps TRBD1 (5 bases). The CDR3 consists of 14 residues. Germline V gene lookup returns CDR1 MDHEN and CDR2 SYDVKM. Trimming took off 2 bases at V and 0 bases at J, with 8 bases between the two ends. Here the CDR3 reads CASSLGHNSYEQYF. The DNA of the CDR3 is TGTGCCAGCAGTTTAGGACACAACTCCTACGAGCAGTACTTC. Based on the CDR3 plus reference TRBV28 and TRBJ2-7, the full variable domain is DVKVTQSSRYLVKRTGEKVFLECVQDMDHENMFWYRQDPGLGLRLIYFSYDVKMKEKGDIPEGYSVSREKKERFSLILESASTNQTSMYLCASSLGHNSYEQYFGPGTRLTVT.

This clonotype has a handful of counts. J is TRBJ1-1 and V is TRBV20-1, with 8 positions matching TRBD1. Germline V gene data show CDR1 as DFQATT and CDR2 as SNEGSKA (reference sequence). Trimming took 6 bases from V and 1 from J; bases not matched to a gene: 7. CDR3 length equals 14 residues. In DNA, the CDR3 is TGCAGTGCGGAACAGGGGGGCGCGAACACTGAAGCTTTCTTT. The encoded protein is CSAEQGGANTEAFF.

This clonotype has at least ten counts. V is TRBV7-3 and J is TRBJ2-6, with D tentatively TRBD2 (5 bases). Trimming took off 3 bases at V and 0 bases at J, with 6 bases between the two ends. The CDR3 length is 15 residues. Germline CDR1 and CDR2: SGHTA and FQGTGA. The CDR3 coding sequence is TGTGCCAGCAGCTTTGGACTCTCTGGGGCCAACGTCCTGACTTTC. It codes for CASSFGLSGANVLTF.

This clonotype was recorded at least ten times. The rearrangement links TRBV28 to TRBJ2-2; D unclear. The CDR3 is 14 amino acids. From germline, CDR1 is MDHEN and CDR2 SYDVKM. Trimming stripped 3 bases from V and 2 bases from J, with 7 bases between. CDR3 bases: TGTGCCAGCAGTTTGTTTGATAACACCGGGGAGCTGTTTTTT. This sequence encodes CASSLFDNTGELFF.

This clonotype has ten or more counts. The gene calls are TRBV6-1 and TRBJ2-1, with 7 bases that match TRBD1. Germline-derived CDR1 and CDR2 are MNHNS and SASEGT. Unmatched junction bases numbered 6, after V lost 9 bases and J lost 4 bases. The CDR3 totals 13 residues. CDR3 loop: CASEGQQYNEQFF. The DNA for the CDR3 is TGTGCCAGTGAGGGACAGCAATACAATGAGCAGTTCTTC.

The table lists this clonotype with a few counts. The V gene is TRBV20-1, the J gene TRBJ2-1, with D perhaps TRBD2 (8 bases). There are 19 residues in the CDR3. From germline, CDR1 is DFQATT and CDR2 SNEGSKA (reference sequence). CDR3 loop: CSPSASGYHRTGAYNEQFF. DNA for the CDR3: TGCAGCCCGAGTGCTAGCGGGTATCATCGGACAGGAGCCTACAATGAGCAGTTCTTC.

The table lists this clonotype with many counts. This rearrangement joins TRBV28 to TRBJ2-7; D call uncertain. V was clipped by 3 bases and J by 2 bases, with 20 bases between them. CDR1 is MDHEN, CDR2 SYDVKM, per germline. This CDR3 spans 17 amino acids. The CDR3 protein is CASSFNPRVRSTYEQYF. The CDR3, as DNA: TGTGCCAGCAGTTTTAACCCCCGGGTACGAAGCACCTACGAGCAGTACTTC.

The sample holds many counts of this clonotype. The genes are TRBV28 and TRBJ1-5; a weak D match, TRBD1 (6 bases). Germline V gives CDR1 MDHEN, CDR2 SYDVKM. This CDR3 has 16 amino acids. The V and J ends lost 6 bases and 6 bases respectively, with 21 bases between them. The DNA of the CDR3 is TGTGCCAGCAGCCCCCCGGGCAGGGGTCTGGGTCAGCCCCAGCATTTT. Protein sequence: CASSPPGRGLGQPQHF.

This clonotype was observed a few times. This CDR3 is CASSESGWANEKLFF. The CDR3 DNA is TGTGCCAGCAGTGAATCGGGATGGGCTAATGAAAAACTGTTTTTT. The chain employs TRBV6-1 and TRBJ1-4; no firm D call. V lost 2 bases and J 3 bases, leaving 10 bases between the germline ends. Germline CDR1 reads MNHNS; CDR2 reads SASEGT. The CDR3 length is 15 residues.

The chain carries TRBV7-8 and TRBJ2-1; 12 bases line up with TRBD2. Looked up from germline, CDR1 is SGHVS and CDR2 is FQNEAQ. The CDR3 contains 15 residues. Unmatched junction bases numbered 3, after V lost 4 bases and J lost 5 bases. CDR3 sequence (DNA): TGTGCCAGCAGCTCGACTAGCGGGGGCAACAATGAGCAGTTCTTC. It yields the protein CASSSTSGGNNEQFF.

The CDR3 DNA is TGCAGTGCTCCCACACATAGATTCGAAGGGACTAGCGGCTACAATGAGCAGTTCTTC. Amino acid sequence: CSAPTHRFEGTSGYNEQFF. The chain is built from TRBV20-1 and TRBJ2-1, with 11 bases identical to TRBD2. Germline values: CDR1 DFQATT, CDR2 SNEGSKA (reference sequence). V gave up 5 bases and J gave up 3 bases; unmatched junction bases: 18. The CDR3 covers 19 residues.

This clonotype has a handful of counts. The chain recombines TRBV12-3 or TRBV12-4 with TRBJ2-7; D is uncertain. Trimming removed 6 bases from V and 0 bases from J, with 9 bases in between. CDR3 length: 13 amino acids. The CDR3 sequence is CASREESSYEQYF. The CDR3 DNA reads as TGTGCCAGCAGAGAGGAGAGCTCCTACGAGCAGTACTTC.

This clonotype was detected ten times or more. V gene TRBV28 combines with J gene TRBJ2-2, with TRBD1 matching over 10 bases. Germline trimming cut 5 bases from V and 9 bases from J; bases unmatched to any gene: 12. CDR1 and CDR2 from the germline V gene are MDHEN and SYDVKM. The CDR3 consists of 16 residues. The CDR3 bases are TGTGCCAGCAGTCCCCCGGGACAGGGGTCACCTCGGGAGCTGTTTTTT. Residues: CASSPPGQGSPRELFF.

This clonotype was seen only a few times. This chain connects TRBV6-6 to TRBJ2-7, with 9 bases aligning to TRBD1. J lost 2 bases, V lost 0 bases, and 14 bases had no gene match. The germline CDR1 and CDR2 sequences are MNHNY and SVGAGI (reference sequence). The length of the CDR3 is 19 residues. The CDR3 nucleotides read TGTGCCAGCAGTTACTCAGACAGGGGGGGTACTAGCTTCGCCTACGAGCAGTACTTC. Its protein is CASSYSDRGGTSFAYEQYF.

In this sample, this clonotype turned up many times. The chain joins TRBV28 to TRBJ2-3; 8 bases align to TRBD2. The germline V gene encodes CDR1 MDHEN and CDR2 SYDVKM. The ends lost 4 bases at V and 0 bases at J; junction bases unmatched: 15. This CDR3 has 19 amino acids. CDR3 loop: CASSSPTSGNPSSTDTQYF. CDR3 bases: TGTGCCAGCAGTTCACCCACTAGCGGAAATCCATCTAGCACAGATACGCAGTATTTT.

V is TRBV9 and J is TRBJ2-4; D possibly uses TRBD1 or TRBD2 (6 bases each). Trimming removed 5 bases at V and 5 bases at J, with 17 bases between. Germline V gene lookup returns CDR1 SGDLS and CDR2 YYNGEE. The CDR3 is 15 amino acids. The DNA of the CDR3 is TGTGCCAGCAGTCTTGGGGGGCTAGAGGAAAACATTCAGTACTTC. This codes for CASSLGGLEENIQYF.

This clonotype was seen at least ten times. The chain has TRBV7-2 and TRBJ2-1, with 15 bases lining up with TRBD2. Germline trimming cut 5 bases from V and 9 bases from J; bases unmatched to any gene: 5. CDR1 is SGHTA, CDR2 FQGNSA, per germline. The CDR3 consists of 15 residues. CDR3 DNA: TGTGCCAGCAGCCCGGGACTAGCGGGAGGCACTGAGCAGTTCTTC. It codes for CASSPGLAGGTEQFF.

In the case of this clonotype: A read error is possible here, since a much larger clone lies one base away. This chain uses TRBV5-1 with TRBJ2-5; D is perhaps TRBD2 (5 bases). The CDR3 is made up of 15 amino acids. Per the germline V gene, CDR1 is SGHRS and CDR2 is YFSETQ. CDR3 in amino acids: CTSSSVRGVGETQYF. The CDR3 nucleotides read TGCACCAGCAGCTCTGTACGGGGTGTGGGCGAGACCCAGTACTTC.

This clonotype has a count of ten or more. This chain joins TRBV20-1 and TRBJ2-7, with D uncertain. The germline V gene encodes CDR1 DFQATT and CDR2 SNEGSKA (reference sequence). CDR3 size: 16 residues. V was clipped by 2 bases and J by 2 bases, with 19 bases between them. CDR3 residues: CSARPRFGAATYEQYF. CDR3 bases: TGCAGTGCTAGACCCCGGTTCGGAGCCGCAACCTACGAGCAGTACTTC.